This note documents a single TCR beta chain sequence. The antigen remains unidentified. The data stem from a study of monozygotic twins with cystic fibrosis. The study's findings and limits: Clonality was generally low (median about 0.0097), higher in the most severe patients. Shared CDR3 numbers were not associated with age, concordance or severity. J usage was most co-twin-similar in 8 of 16 pairs, V in 13. Nucleotide-identical clonotype sharing was significantly higher within monozygotic CF twin pairs than between unrelated CF individuals.

Using immunoSEQ multiplex PCR, the repertoire was profiled, and TCRdb retains in-frame clones only, with some absent. The sample has roughly 29,000 clones, around 85% seen once. The CDR3 loop spans 16 amino acids. The germline V and J ends were trimmed by 5 bases and 1 base, with 17 bases remaining between them. Germline-derived CDR1 and CDR2 are SEHNR and FQNEAQ (reference sequence). The chain recombines TRBV7-9 with TRBJ1-2; D remains unclear. Sequenced: blood. The TCR was taken from a girl aged 2 to 9 with cystic fibrosis. CDR3 region: CASSPRSAVLNYGYTF. The CDR3 DNA reads as TGTGCCAGCAGCCCTCGGTCGGCAGTCCTTAACTATGGCTACACCTTC.